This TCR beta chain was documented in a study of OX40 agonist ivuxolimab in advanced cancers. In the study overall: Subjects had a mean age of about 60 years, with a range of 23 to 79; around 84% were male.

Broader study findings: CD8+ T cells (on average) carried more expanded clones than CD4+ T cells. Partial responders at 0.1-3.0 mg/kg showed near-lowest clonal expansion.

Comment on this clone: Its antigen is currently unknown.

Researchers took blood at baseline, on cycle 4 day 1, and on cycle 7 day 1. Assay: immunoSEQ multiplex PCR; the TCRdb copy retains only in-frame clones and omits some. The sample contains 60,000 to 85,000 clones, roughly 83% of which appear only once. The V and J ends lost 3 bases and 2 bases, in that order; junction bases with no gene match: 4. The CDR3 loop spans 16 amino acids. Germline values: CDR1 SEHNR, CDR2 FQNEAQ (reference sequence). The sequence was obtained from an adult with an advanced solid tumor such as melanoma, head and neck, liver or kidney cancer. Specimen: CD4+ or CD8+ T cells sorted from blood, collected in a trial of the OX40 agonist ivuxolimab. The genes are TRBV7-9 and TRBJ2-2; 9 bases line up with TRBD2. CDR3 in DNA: TGTGCCAGCAGCTTTGCTAGCGGGGTTAACACCGGGGAGCTGTTTTTT. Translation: CASSFASGVNTGELFF.